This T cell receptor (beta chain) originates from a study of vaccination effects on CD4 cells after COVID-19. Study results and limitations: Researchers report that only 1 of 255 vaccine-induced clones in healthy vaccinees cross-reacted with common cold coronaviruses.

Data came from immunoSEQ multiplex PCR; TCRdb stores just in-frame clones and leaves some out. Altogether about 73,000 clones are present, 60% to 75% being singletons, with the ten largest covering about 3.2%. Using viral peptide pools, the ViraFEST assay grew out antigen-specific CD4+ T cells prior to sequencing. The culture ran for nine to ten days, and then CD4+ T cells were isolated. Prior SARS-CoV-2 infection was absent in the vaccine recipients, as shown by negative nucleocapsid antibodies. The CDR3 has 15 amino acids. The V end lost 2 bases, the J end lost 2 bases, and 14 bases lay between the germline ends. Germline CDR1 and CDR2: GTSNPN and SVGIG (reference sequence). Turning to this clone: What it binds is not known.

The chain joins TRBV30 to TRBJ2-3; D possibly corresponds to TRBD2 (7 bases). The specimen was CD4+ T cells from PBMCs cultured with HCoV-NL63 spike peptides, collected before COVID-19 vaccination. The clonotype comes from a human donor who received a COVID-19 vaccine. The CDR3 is CAWSIRGAFTDTQYF. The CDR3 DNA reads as TGTGCCTGGAGTATACGGGGGGCCTTCACAGATACGCAGTATTTT. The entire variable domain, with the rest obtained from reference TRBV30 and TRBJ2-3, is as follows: SQTIHQWPATLVQPVGSPLSLECTVEGTSNPNLYWYRQAAGRGLQLLFYSVGIGQISSEVPQNLSASRPQDRQFILSSKKLLLSDSGFYLCAWSIRGAFTDTQYFGPGTRLTVL.